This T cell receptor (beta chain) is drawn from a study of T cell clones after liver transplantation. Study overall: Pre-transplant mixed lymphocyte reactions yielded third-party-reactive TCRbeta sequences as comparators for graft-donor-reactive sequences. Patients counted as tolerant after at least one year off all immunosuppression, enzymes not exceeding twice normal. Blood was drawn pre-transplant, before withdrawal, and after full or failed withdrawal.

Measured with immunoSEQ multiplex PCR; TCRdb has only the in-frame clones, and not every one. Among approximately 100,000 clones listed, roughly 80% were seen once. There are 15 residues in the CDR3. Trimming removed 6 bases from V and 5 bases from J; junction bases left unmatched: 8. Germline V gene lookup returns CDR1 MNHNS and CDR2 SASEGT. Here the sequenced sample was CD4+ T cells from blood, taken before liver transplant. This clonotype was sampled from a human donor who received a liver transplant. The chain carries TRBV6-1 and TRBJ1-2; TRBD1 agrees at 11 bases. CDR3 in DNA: TGTGCCAGCAGGGAGGACAGGGGGCTCGCGTATGGCTACACCTTC. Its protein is CASREDRGLAYGYTF.